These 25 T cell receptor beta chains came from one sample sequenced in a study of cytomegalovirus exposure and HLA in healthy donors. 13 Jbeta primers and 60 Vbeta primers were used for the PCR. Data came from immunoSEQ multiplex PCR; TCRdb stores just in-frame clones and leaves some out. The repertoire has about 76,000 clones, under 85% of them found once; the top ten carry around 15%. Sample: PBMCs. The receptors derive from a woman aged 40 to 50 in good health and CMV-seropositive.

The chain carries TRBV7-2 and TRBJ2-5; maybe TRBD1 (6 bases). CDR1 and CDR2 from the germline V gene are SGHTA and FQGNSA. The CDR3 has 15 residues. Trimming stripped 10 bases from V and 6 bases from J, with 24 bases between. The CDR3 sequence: CATGEDRFRPQTQYF. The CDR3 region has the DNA TGTGCCACCGGGGAAGACAGGTTCAGACCTCAGACCCAGTACTTC.

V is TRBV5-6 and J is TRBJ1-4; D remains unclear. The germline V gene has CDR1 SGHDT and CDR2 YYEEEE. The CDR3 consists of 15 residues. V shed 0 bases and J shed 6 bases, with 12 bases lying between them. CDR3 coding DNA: TGTGCCAGCAGCTTGGAATCGGGGTGGGATGAAAAACTGTTTTTT. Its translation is CASSLESGWDEKLFF.

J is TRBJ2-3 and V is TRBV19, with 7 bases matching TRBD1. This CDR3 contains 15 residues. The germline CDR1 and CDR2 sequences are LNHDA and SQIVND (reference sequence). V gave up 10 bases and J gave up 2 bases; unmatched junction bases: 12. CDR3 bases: TGTGCCACCAAAGAACAGGACAGGAACACAGATACGCAGTATTTT. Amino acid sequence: CATKEQDRNTDTQYF.

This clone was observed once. The CDR3 sequence: CASQKAVLSPYGYTF. In DNA form, the CDR3 reads TGTGCCAGCCAAAAGGCGGTCCTTAGTCCATATGGCTACACCTTC. The genes are TRBV6-1 and TRBJ1-2; D uncertain. This CDR3 has 15 amino acids. Trimming removed 8 bases from V and 5 bases from J, with 21 bases in between. The germline V gene encodes CDR1 MNHNS and CDR2 SASEGT.

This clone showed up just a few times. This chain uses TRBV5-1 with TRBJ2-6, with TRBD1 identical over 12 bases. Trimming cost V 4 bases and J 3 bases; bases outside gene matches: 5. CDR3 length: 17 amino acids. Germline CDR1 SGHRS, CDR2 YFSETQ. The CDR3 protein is CASSPGQGAYGANVLTF. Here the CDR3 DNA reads TGCGCCAGCAGCCCGGGACAGGGGGCATATGGGGCCAACGTCCTGACTTTC. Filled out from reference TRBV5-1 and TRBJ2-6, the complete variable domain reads KAGVTQTPRYLIKTRGQQVTLSCSPISGHRSVSWYQQTPGQGLQFLFEYFSETQRNKGNFPGRFSGRQFSNSRSEMNVSTLELGDSALYLCASSPGQGAYGANVLTFGAGSRLTVL.

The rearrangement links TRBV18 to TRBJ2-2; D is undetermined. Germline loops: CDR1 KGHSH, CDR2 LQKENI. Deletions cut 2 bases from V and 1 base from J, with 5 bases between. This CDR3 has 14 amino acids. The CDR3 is CASSPRQNTGELFF. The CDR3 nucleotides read TGTGCCAGCTCACCAAGACAGAACACCGGGGAGCTGTTTTTT.

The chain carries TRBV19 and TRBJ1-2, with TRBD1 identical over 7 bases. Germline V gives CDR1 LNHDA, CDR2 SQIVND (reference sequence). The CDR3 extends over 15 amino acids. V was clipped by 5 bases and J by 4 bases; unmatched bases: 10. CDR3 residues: CASSSSGTVIYGYTF. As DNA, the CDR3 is TGTGCCAGTAGTTCCTCCGGGACAGTAATCTATGGCTACACCTTC.

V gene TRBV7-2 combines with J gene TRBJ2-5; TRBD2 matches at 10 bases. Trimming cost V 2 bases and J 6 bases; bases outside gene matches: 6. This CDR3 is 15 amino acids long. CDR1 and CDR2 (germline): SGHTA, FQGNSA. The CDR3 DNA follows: TGTGCCAGCAGCTTAATGGCTAGCGGGAGAAAGACCCAGTACTTC. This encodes CASSLMASGRKTQYF.

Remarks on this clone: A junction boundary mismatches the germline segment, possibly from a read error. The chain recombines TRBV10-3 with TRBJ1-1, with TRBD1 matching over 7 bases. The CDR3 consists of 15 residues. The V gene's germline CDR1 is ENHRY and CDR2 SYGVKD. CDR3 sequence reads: CATHDRVRVKTEAFF. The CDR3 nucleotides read TGTGCCACACACGACAGGGTTAGGGTGAAAACTGAAGCTTTCTTT.

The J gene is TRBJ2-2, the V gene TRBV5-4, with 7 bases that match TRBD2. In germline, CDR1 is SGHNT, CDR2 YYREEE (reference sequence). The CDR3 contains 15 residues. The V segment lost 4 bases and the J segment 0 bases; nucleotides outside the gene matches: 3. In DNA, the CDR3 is TGTGCCAGCAGCCCAGGACTAGCGAACACCGGGGAGCTGTTTTTT. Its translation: CASSPGLANTGELFF.

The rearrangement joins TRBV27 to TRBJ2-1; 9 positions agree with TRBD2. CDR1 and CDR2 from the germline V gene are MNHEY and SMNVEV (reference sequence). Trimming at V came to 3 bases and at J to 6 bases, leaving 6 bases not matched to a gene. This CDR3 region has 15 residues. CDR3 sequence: CASSFLSGGGNEQFF. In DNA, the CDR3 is TGTGCCAGCAGTTTTCTTAGCGGGGGTGGCAATGAGCAGTTCTTC.

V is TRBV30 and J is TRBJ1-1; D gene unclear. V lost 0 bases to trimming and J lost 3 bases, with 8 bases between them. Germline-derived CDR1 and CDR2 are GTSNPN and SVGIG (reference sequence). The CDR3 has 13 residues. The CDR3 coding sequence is TGTGCCTGGAGTGTAAGCGGGTACACTGAAGCTTTCTTT. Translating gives CAWSVSGYTEAFF.

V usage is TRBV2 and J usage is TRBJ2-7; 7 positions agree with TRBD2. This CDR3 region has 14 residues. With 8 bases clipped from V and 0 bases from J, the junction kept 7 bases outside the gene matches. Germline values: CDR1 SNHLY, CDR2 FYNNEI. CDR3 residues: CASASGASSYEQYF. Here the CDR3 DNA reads TGTGCCAGCGCCAGCGGGGCCTCCTCCTACGAGCAGTACTTC.

The CDR3 DNA follows: TGTGCCAGTAGCTTCCGGGACAGGGGAACCGGGGAGCTGTTTTTT. This sequence encodes CASSFRDRGTGELFF. This chain connects TRBV19 to TRBJ2-2, with TRBD1 matching over 10 bases. The germline CDR1 and CDR2 sequences are LNHDA and SQIVND (reference sequence). Unmatched junction bases numbered 6, after V lost 6 bases and J lost 5 bases. The CDR3 extends over 15 amino acids.

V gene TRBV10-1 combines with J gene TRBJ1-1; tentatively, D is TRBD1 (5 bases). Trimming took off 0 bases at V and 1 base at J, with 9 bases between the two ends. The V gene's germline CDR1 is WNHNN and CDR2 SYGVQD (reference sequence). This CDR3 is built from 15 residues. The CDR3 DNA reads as TGCGCCAGCAGTGAGTCTAGGGGTGCGAACACTGAAGCTTTCTTT. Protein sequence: CASSESRGANTEAFF.

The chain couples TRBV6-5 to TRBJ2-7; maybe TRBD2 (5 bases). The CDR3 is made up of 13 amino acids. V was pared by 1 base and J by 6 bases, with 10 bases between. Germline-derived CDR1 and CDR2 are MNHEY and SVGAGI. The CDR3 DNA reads TGTGCCAGCAGTTACTTTGGCGAGGGCGAGCAGTACTTC. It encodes CASSYFGEGEQYF.

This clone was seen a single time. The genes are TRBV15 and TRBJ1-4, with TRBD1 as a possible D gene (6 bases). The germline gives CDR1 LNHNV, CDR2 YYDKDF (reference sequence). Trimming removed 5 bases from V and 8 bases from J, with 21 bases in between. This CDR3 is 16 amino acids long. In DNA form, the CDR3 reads TGTGCCACCAGCGGACGTCAAACAGGGTCGGGGGAAAAACTGTTTTTT. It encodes CATSGRQTGSGEKLFF. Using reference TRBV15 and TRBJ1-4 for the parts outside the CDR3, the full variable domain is DAMVIQNPRYQVTQFGKPVTLSCSQTLNHNVMYWYQQKSSQAPKLLFHYYDKDFNNEADTPDNFQSRRPNTSFCFLDIRSPGLGDTAMYLCATSGRQTGSGEKLFFGSGTQLSVL.

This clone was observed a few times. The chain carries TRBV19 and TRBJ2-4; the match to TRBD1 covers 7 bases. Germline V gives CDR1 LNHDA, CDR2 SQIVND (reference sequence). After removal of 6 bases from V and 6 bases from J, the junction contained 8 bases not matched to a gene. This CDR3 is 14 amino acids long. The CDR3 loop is CASRLTGAGNIQYF. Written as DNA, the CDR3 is TGTGCCAGTAGATTAACAGGGGCGGGAAACATTCAGTACTTC.

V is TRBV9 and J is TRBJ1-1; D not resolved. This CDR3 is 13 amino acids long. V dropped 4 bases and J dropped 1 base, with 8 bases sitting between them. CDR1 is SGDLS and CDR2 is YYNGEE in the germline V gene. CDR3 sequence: CASSPGRNTEAFF. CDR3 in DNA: TGTGCCAGCAGCCCAGGCAGGAACACTGAAGCTTTCTTT.

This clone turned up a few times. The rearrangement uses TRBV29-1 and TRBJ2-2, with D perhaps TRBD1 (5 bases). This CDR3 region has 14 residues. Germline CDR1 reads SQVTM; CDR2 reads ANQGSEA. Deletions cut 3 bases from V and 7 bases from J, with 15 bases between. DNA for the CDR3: TGCAGCGTTGATTTTCAGGAAGGGGTCGGGGAGCTGTTTTTT. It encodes CSVDFQEGVGELFF.

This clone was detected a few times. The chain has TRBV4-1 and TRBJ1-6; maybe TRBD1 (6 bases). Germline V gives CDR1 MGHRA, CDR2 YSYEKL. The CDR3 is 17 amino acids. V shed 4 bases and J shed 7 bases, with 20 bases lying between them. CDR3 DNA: TGCGCCAGCAGCCCTGCAGACAGGAAGAACTTGAATTCACCCCTCCACTTT. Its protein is CASSPADRKNLNSPLHF.

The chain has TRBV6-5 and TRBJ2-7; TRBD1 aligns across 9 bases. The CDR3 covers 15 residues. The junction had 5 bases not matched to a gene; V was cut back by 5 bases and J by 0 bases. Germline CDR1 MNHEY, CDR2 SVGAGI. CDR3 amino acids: CASSTDRGSSYEQYF. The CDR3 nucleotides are TGTGCCAGCAGTACCGACAGGGGGTCCTCCTACGAGCAGTACTTC.

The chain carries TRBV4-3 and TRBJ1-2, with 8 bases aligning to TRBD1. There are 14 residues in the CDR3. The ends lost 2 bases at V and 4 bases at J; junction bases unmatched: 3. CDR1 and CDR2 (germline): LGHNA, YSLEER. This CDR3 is CASSQLRGPYGYTF. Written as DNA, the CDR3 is TGCGCCAGCAGCCAACTCAGGGGGCCCTATGGCTACACCTTC.

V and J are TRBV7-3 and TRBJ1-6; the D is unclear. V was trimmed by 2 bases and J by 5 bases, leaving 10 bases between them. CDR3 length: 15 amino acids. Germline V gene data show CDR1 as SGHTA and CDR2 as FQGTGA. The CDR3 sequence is CASSLEGRNNSPLHF. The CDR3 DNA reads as TGTGCCAGCAGCTTAGAGGGCCGGAATAATTCACCCCTCCACTTT.

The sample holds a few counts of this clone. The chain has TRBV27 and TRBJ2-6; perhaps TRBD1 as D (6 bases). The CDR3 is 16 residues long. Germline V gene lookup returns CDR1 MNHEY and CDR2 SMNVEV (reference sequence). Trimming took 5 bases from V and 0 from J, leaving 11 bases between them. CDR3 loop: CASSLGQSSGANVLTF. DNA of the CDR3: TGTGCCAGCAGTCTTGGACAGAGCTCTGGGGCCAACGTCCTGACTTTC.